This T cell receptor beta chain was retrieved from a study of cytomegalovirus exposure and HLA in healthy donors. This CDR3 is 16 amino acids long. Germline assignment: CDR1 SGHRS and CDR2 YFSETQ. Unmatched junction bases numbered 4, after V lost 2 bases and J lost 2 bases. Whole-study findings and limits: It was likely that a cluster of highly shared sequence variants was a sequencing artifact. The classifier, whose performance was assessed in both the original and validation cohorts, reportedly diagnosed cytomegalovirus status with high specificity and sensitivity.

In this sample, this clone turned up a few times. Its specificity is not known. In the PCR, 60 Vbeta and 13 Jbeta primers were used. TCRdb keeps only in-frame clones here, not all; method: immunoSEQ multiplex PCR. The profile shows approximately 90,000 clones, approximately 71% of them singletons. The sequence was collected from a man aged 35 to 55 in good health and CMV-seronegative. The sequenced sample was PBMCs. The rearrangement links TRBV5-1 to TRBJ2-3; 11 nucleotides match TRBD1. CDR3 coding DNA: TGCGCCAGCAGCTTCTGGGGACAGGGGGTCACAGATACGCAGTATTTT. Amino acid sequence: CASSFWGQGVTDTQYF.